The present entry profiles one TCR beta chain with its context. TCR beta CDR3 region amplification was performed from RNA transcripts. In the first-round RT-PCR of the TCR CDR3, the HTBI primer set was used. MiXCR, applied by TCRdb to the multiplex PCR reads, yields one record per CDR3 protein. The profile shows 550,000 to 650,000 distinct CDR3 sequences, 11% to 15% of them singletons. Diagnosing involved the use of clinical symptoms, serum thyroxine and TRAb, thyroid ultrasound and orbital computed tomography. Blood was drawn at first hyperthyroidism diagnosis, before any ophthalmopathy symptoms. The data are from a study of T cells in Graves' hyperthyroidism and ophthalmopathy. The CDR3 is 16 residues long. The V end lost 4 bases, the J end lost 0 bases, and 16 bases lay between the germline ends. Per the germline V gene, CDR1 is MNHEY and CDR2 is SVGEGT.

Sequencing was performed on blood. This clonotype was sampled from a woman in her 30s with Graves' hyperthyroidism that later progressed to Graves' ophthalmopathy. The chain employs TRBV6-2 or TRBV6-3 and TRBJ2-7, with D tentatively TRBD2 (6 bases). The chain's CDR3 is CASSLTSSRSSYEQYF. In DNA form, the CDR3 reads TGTGCCAGCAGTTTAACTAGCAGCAGGAGCTCCTACGAGCAGTACTTC.